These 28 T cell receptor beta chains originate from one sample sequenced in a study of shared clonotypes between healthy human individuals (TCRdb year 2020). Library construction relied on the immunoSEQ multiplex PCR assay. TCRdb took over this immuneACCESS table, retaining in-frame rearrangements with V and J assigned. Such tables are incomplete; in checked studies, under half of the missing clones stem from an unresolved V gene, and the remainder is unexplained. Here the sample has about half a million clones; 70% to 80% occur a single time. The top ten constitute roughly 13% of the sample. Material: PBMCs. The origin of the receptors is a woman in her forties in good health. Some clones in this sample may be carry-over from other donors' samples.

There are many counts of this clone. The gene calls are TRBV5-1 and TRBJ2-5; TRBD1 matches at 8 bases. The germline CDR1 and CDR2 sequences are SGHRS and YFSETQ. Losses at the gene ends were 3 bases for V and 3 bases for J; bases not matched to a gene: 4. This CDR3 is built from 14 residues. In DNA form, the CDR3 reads TGCGCCAGCAGCTCCGGGACAGGCAAAGAGACCCAGTACTTC. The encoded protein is CASSSGTGKETQYF.

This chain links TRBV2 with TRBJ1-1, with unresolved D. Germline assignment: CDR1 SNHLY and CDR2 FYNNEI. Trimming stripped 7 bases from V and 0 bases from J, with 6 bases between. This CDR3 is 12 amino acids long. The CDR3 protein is CASTDMNTEAFF. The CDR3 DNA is TGTGCCAGCACGGATATGAACACTGAAGCTTTCTTT.

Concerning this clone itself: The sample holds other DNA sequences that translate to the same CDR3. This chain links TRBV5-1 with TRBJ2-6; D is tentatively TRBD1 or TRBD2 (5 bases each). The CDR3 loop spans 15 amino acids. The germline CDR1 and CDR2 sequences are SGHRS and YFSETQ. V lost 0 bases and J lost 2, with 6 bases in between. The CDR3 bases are TGCGCCAGCAGCTTGGGAGGGGCTGGGGCCAACGTCCTGACTTTC. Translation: CASSLGGAGANVLTF.

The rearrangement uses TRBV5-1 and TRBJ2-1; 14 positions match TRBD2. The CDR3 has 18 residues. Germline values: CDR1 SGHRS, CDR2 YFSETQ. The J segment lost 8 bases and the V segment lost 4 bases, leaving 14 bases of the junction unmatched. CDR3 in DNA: TGCGCCAGCAGCCAGAGTCCCGGGACTAGCGGGAGTGGGGATGAGCAGTTCTTC. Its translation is CASSQSPGTSGSGDEQFF.

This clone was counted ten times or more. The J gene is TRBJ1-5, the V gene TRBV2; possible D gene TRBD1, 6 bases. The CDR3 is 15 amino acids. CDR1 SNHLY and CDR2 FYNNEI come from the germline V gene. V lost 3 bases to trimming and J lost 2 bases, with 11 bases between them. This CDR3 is CASSEGGQGNQPQHF. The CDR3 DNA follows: TGTGCCAGCAGTGAGGGGGGGCAGGGCAATCAGCCCCAGCATTTT.

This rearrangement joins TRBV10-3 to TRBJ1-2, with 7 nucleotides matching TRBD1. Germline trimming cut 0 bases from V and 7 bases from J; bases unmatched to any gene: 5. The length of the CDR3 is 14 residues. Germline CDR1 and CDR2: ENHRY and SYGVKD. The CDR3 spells CAISESGTVIGYTF. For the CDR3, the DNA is TGTGCCATCAGTGAGTCTGGGACAGTGATTGGCTACACCTTC.

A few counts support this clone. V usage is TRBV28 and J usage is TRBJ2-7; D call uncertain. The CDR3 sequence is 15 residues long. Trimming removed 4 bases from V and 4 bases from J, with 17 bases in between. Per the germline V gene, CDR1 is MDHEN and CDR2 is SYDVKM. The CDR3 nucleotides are TGTGCCAGCAGTTCGGGCCACAGTTTGTTTTACGAGCAGTACTTC. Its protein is CASSSGHSLFYEQYF.

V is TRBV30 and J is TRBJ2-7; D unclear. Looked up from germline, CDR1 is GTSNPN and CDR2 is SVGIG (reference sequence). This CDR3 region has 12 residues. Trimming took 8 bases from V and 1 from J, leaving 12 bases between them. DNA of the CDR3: TGTGCCCTGGTCTTATCTTCCTACGAGCAGTACTTC. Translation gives CALVLSSYEQYF. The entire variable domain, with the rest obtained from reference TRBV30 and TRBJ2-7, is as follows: SQTIHQWPATLVQPVGSPLSLECTVEGTSNPNLYWYRQAAGRGLQLLFYSVGIGQISSEVPQNLSASRPQDRQFILSSKKLLLSDSGFYLCALVLSSYEQYFGPGTRLTVT.

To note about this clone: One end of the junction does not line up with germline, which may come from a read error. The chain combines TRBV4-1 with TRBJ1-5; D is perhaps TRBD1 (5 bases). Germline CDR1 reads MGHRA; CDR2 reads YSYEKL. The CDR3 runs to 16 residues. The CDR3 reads CASSFSGAGSNQPQHF. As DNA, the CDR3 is TGTGCCAGCAGCTTTTCTGGGGCCGGGAGCAATCAGCCCCAGCATTTT.

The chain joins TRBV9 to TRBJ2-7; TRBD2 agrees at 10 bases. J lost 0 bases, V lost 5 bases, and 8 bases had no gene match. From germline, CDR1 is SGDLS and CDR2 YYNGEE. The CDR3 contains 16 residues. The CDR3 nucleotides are TGTGCCAGCAGTTACACGGCTAGCGGGAGCTCCTACGAGCAGTACTTC. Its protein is CASSYTASGSSYEQYF.

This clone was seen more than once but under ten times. The chain's CDR3 is CASSFRDSTDTQYF. The CDR3 DNA sequence: TGTGCCAGCAGCTTCCGGGACAGCACAGATACGCAGTATTTT. The chain has TRBV7-2 and TRBJ2-3; D may be TRBD1 or TRBD2 (5 bases each). Germline V gives CDR1 SGHTA, CDR2 FQGNSA. The V and J ends lost 3 bases and 0 bases respectively, with 7 bases between them. The CDR3 runs to 14 residues.

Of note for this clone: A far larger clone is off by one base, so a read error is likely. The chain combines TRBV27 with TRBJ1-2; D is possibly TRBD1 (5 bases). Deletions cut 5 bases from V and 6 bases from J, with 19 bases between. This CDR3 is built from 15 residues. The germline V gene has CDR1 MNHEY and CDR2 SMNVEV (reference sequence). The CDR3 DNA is TGTGCCAGCAGTCGACCCCCCACGGGGACCCATGGCTACACCTTC. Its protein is CASSRPPTGTHGYTF.

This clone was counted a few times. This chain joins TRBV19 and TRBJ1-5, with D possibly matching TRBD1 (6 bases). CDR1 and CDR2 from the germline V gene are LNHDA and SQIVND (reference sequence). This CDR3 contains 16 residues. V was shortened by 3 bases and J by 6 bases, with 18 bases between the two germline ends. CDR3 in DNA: TGTGCCAGTAGTATTTCTCCGGGGGCTTCAGGTCAGCCCCAGCATTTT. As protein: CASSISPGASGQPQHF.

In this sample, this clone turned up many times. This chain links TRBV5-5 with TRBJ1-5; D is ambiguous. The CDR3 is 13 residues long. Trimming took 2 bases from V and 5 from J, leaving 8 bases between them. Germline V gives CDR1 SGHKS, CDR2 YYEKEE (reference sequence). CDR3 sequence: CASSLGEYQPQHF. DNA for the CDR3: TGTGCCAGCAGCTTAGGAGAGTATCAGCCCCAGCATTTT.

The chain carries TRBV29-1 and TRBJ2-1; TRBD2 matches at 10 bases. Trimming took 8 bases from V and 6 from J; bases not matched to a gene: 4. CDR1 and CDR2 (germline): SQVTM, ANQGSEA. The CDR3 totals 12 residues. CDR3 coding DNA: TGCAGCCCTAGACTAGCGGGCAATGAGCAGTTCTTC. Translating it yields CSPRLAGNEQFF.

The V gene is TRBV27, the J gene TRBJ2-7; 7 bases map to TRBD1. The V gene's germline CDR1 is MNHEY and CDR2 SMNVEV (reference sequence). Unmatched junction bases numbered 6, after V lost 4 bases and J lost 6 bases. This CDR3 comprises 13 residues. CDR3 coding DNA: TGTGCCAGCAGTTCACGACAGGGCGGCGAGCAGTACTTC. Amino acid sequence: CASSSRQGGEQYF.

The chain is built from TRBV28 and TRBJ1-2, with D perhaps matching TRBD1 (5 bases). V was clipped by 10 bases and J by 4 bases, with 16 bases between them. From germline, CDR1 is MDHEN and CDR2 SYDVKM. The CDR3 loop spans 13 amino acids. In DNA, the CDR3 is TGTGCCACCACAGTAGACCAGGGCTATGGCTACACCTTC. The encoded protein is CATTVDQGYGYTF.

CDR3 region: CASRKGQGRQPQHF. DNA of the CDR3: TGTGCCAGCAGAAAGGGACAGGGGAGACAGCCCCAGCATTTT. The chain has TRBV6-5 and TRBJ1-5, with TRBD1 matching 10 bases. V shed 6 bases, J shed 7 bases, and the junction held 6 bases outside the gene matches. In germline, CDR1 is MNHEY, CDR2 SVGAGI. There are 14 residues in the CDR3.

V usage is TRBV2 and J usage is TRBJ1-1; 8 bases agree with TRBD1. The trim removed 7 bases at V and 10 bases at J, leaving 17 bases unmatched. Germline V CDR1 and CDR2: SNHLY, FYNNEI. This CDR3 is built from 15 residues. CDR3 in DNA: TGTGCCAGCATGTCAGGGGGCCTCGGGATGGAGGCAGCTTTCTTT. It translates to CASMSGGLGMEAAFF.

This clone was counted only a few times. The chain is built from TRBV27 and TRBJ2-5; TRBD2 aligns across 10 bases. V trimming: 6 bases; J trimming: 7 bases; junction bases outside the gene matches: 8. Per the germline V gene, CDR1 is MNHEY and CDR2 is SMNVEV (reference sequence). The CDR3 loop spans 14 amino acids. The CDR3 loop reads CASSLTSGPGTQYF. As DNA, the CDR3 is TGTGCCAGCAGCTTGACTAGCGGGCCCGGGACCCAGTACTTC.

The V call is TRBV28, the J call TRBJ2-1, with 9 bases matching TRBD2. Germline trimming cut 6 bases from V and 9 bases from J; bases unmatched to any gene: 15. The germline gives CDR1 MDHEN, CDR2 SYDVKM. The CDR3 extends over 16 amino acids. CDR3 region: CASSLVRGRAIREQFF. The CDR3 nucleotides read TGTGCCAGCAGCCTCGTGCGCGGGAGGGCCATACGTGAGCAGTTCTTC.

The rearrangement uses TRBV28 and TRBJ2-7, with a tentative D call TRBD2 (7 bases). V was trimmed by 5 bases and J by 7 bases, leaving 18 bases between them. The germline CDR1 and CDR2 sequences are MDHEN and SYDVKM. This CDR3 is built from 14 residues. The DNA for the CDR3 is TGTGCCAGCAGTGTAGCGGGCCTTAGGGGGGAGCAGTACTTC. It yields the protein CASSVAGLRGEQYF.

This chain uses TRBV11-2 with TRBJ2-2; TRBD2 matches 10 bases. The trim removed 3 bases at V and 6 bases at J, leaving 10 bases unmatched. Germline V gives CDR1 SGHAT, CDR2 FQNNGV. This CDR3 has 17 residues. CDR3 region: CASSFGLAESWAGELFF. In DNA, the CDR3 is TGTGCCAGCAGCTTCGGACTAGCGGAATCATGGGCCGGGGAGCTGTTTTTT.

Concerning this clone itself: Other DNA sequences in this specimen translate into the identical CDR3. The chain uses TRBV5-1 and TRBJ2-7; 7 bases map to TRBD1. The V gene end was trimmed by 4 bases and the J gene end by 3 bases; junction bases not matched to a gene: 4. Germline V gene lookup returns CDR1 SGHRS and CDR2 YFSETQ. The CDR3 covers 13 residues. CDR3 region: CASSPGQSYEQYF. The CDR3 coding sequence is TGCGCCAGCAGCCCGGGACAGAGCTACGAGCAGTACTTC.

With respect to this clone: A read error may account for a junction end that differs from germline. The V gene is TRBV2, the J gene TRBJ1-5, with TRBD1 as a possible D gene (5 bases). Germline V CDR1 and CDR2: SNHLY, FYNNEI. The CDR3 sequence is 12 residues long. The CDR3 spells CASSAGPRDAIF. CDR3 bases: TGTGCCAGCAGTGCCGGCCCCCGGGACGCTATTTTT.

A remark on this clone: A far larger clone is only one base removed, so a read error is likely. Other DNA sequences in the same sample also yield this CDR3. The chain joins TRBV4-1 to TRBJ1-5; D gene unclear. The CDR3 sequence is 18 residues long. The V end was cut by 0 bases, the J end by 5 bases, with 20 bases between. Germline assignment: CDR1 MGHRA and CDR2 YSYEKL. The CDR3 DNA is TGCGCCAGCAGCCAAGAAGCGGTCGGGGAAGGCGAGGATCAGCCCCAGCATTTT. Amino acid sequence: CASSQEAVGEGEDQPQHF.

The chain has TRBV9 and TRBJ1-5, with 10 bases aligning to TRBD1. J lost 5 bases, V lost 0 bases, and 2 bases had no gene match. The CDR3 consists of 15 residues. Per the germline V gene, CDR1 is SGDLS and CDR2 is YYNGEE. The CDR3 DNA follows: TGTGCCAGCAGCGTAGAGACAGGGGGCGATCAGCCCCAGCATTTT. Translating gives CASSVETGGDQPQHF.

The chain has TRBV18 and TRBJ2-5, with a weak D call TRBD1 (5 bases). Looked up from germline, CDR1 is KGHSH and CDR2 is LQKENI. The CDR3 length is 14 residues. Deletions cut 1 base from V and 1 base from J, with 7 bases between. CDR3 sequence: CASSPQDIQETQYF. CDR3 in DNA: TGTGCCAGCTCACCACAGGACATCCAAGAGACCCAGTACTTC.